The rows below give T cell receptor beta chains drawn from one sample of a study of cytomegalovirus exposure and HLA in healthy donors. The method was immunoSEQ multiplex PCR; TCRdb's version includes in-frame clones alone and lacks a portion of them. The sample lists approximately 160,000 clones, almost 85% occurring once. Sequencing was done on a sample of PBMCs. The receptors stem from a girl aged 5-17 years in good health and CMV-seropositive. The CDR3 runs from the conserved cysteine through the conserved F or W. The order of the fields is CDR3 DNA, CDR3 protein, J gene, clone size, D gene, V gene. D genes are given only for firm matches. Only some rows state a clone size, as once, few, many or a class for expanded clones.

CDR3 DNA: TGTGCCAGCTACAGTTATAAAGGCTACACCTTC; CDR3 protein: CASYSYKGYTF; J gene: TRBJ1-2; clone size: -; D gene: -; V gene: TRBV5-4
CDR3 DNA: TGTGCCAGCAGCTGGACCGGGACTAGCGGGGGCTCCTACAATGAGCAGTTCTTC; CDR3 protein: CASSWTGTSGGSYNEQFF; J gene: TRBJ2-1; clone size: -; D gene: TRBD2; V gene: TRBV5-8
CDR3 DNA: TGTGCCAGCAGCTTAGATAGGACAGTTGGAAACACCATATATTTT; CDR3 protein: CASSLDRTVGNTIYF; J gene: TRBJ1-3; clone size: -; D gene: -; V gene: TRBV11-2
CDR3 DNA: TGTGCCAGCAGTTTCCCCGGACAGGGGGCATATGGCTACACCTTC; CDR3 protein: CASSFPGQGAYGYTF; J gene: TRBJ1-2; clone size: -; D gene: TRBD1; V gene: TRBV28
CDR3 DNA: TGTGCCAGCAGCGTTTCAGCCCGGACAGGCAACGGGGAGCTGTTTTTT; CDR3 protein: CASSVSARTGNGELFF; J gene: TRBJ2-2; clone size: -; D gene: TRBD1; V gene: TRBV11-2
CDR3 DNA: TGTGCCAGCAGCCCACAGGAAACCTACGAGCAGTACTTC; CDR3 protein: CASSPQETYEQYF; J gene: TRBJ2-7; clone size: -; D gene: -; V gene: TRBV7-6
CDR3 DNA: TGTGCCAGCAGAGCACTAGCGGGGGGCACAGATACGCAGTATTTT; CDR3 protein: CASRALAGGTDTQYF; J gene: TRBJ2-3; clone size: -; D gene: TRBD2; V gene: TRBV2
CDR3 DNA: TGCGCCAGCAGCTTGCGGGGGGGGCGGGACACTGAAGCTTTCTTT; CDR3 protein: CASSLRGGRDTEAFF; J gene: TRBJ1-1; clone size: -; D gene: -; V gene: TRBV5-1
CDR3 DNA: TGTGCCAGCTCACCAAGCGGGGCCTCGAACACTGAAGCTTTCTTT; CDR3 protein: CASSPSGASNTEAFF; J gene: TRBJ1-1; clone size: -; D gene: -; V gene: TRBV18
CDR3 DNA: TGTGCCAGCAGTTCCACAGGGGGCAGGGGAGACTATGGCTACACCTTC; CDR3 protein: CASSSTGGRGDYGYTF; J gene: TRBJ1-2; clone size: -; D gene: TRBD1; V gene: TRBV2
CDR3 DNA: TGTGCCAGCAGCCGGACTAGGGGGGGTGCCTACAATGAGCAGTTCTTC; CDR3 protein: CASSRTRGGAYNEQFF; J gene: TRBJ2-1; clone size: -; D gene: -; V gene: TRBV9
CDR3 DNA: TGTGCCAGTAGTATTACAGCACAGTCCTTTTACGAGCAGTACTTC; CDR3 protein: CASSITAQSFYEQYF; J gene: TRBJ2-7; clone size: -; D gene: -; V gene: TRBV19
CDR3 DNA: TGCGCCAGCAGCCCGCAGGGACAAAACACCGGGGAGCTGTTTTTT; CDR3 protein: CASSPQGQNTGELFF; J gene: TRBJ2-2; clone size: -; D gene: -; V gene: TRBV5-1
CDR3 DNA: TGTGCCAGCAGCCAATCCAAGACAGGGAAGTCTGAAGCTTTCTTT; CDR3 protein: CASSQSKTGKSEAFF; J gene: TRBJ1-1; clone size: -; D gene: TRBD1; V gene: TRBV5-4
CDR3 DNA: TGTGCCAGCAGTTCAGGCTTGAACTATGGCTACACCTTC; CDR3 protein: CASSSGLNYGYTF; J gene: TRBJ1-2; clone size: once; D gene: -; V gene: TRBV27
CDR3 DNA: TGTGCCAGCAGCCAAGAGGGGGGGGGAACTGAAGCTTTCTTT; CDR3 protein: CASSQEGGGTEAFF; J gene: TRBJ1-1; clone size: -; D gene: -; V gene: TRBV4-2
CDR3 DNA: TGTGCCAGCAGTTTAAACAGGGGGAACACTGAAGCTTTCTTT; CDR3 protein: CASSLNRGNTEAFF; J gene: TRBJ1-1; clone size: few; D gene: TRBD1; V gene: TRBV27
CDR3 DNA: TGTGCCAGCACGGACAGGGCCTACGAGCAGTACTTC; CDR3 protein: CASTDRAYEQYF; J gene: TRBJ2-7; clone size: -; D gene: TRBD1; V gene: TRBV2
CDR3 DNA: TGTGCCAGCAGGTTCAGGGCCTCTGGGACCGGGGAGCTGTTTTTT; CDR3 protein: CASRFRASGTGELFF; J gene: TRBJ2-2; clone size: -; D gene: -; V gene: TRBV7-8
CDR3 DNA: TGTGCCAGCAGCTTGTCTAGGGGGGGCCAGACAGATACGCAGTATTTT; CDR3 protein: CASSLSRGGQTDTQYF; J gene: TRBJ2-3; clone size: -; D gene: -; V gene: TRBV5-5
CDR3 DNA: TGTGCCAGCAGTTTATTACAGGAGAACACTGAAGCTTTCTTT; CDR3 protein: CASSLLQENTEAFF; J gene: TRBJ1-1; clone size: -; D gene: -; V gene: TRBV28
CDR3 DNA: TGTGCCAGCAGCTCCAAGGGGGTCGGGGCCAACGTCCTGACTTTC; CDR3 protein: CASSSKGVGANVLTF; J gene: TRBJ2-6; clone size: -; D gene: -; V gene: TRBV11-3
CDR3 DNA: TGTGCCAGCAGTGCTAATCAGGGAGGGACCGGGGAGCTGTTTTTT; CDR3 protein: CASSANQGGTGELFF; J gene: TRBJ2-2; clone size: -; D gene: TRBD2; V gene: TRBV6-1
CDR3 DNA: TGTGCCAGCAGCCAACGGCGGGGGAATGGCTACACCTTC; CDR3 protein: CASSQRRGNGYTF; J gene: TRBJ1-2; clone size: -; D gene: -; V gene: TRBV6-5
CDR3 DNA: TGTGCCAGCAGCGGGACAGGGAGCGAAAAACTGTTTTTT; CDR3 protein: CASSGTGSEKLFF; J gene: TRBJ1-4; clone size: -; D gene: TRBD1; V gene: TRBV5-4
CDR3 DNA: TGTGCCAGCAGCGTTCAGGGGTGGATGGACACTGAAGCTTTCTTT; CDR3 protein: CASSVQGWMDTEAFF; J gene: TRBJ1-1; clone size: -; D gene: -; V gene: TRBV9
CDR3 DNA: TGTGCCAGCAGCTTTTCCCTGTCACCCCTCCACTTT; CDR3 protein: CASSFSLSPLHF; J gene: TRBJ1-6; clone size: -; D gene: -; V gene: TRBV5-6
CDR3 DNA: TGTGCCAGCAGCCGACAGGGGGGATATGGCTACACCTTC; CDR3 protein: CASSRQGGYGYTF; J gene: TRBJ1-2; clone size: -; D gene: TRBD1; V gene: TRBV11-3
CDR3 DNA: TGTGCCAGCAGTTCTTTAGCGGGGCGTCAAGAGACCCAGTACTTC; CDR3 protein: CASSSLAGRQETQYF; J gene: TRBJ2-5; clone size: -; D gene: TRBD2; V gene: TRBV6-5
CDR3 DNA: TGTGCCAATCCAGGGGCCGGGGAGCTGTTTTTT; CDR3 protein: CANPGAGELFF; J gene: TRBJ2-2; clone size: once; D gene: -; V gene: TRBV27
CDR3 DNA: TGTGCCAGTATGGGACACGGGGAAAAACTGTTTTTT; CDR3 protein: CASMGHGEKLFF; J gene: TRBJ1-4; clone size: few; D gene: -; V gene: TRBV19
CDR3 DNA: TGCGCCAGCAGCCACGGGACAGGGCGCGGGACTGAAGCTTTCTTT; CDR3 protein: CASSHGTGRGTEAFF; J gene: TRBJ1-1; clone size: -; D gene: TRBD1; V gene: TRBV5-1
CDR3 DNA: TGTGCCATCGGTACAGCCCTGAGCACTGAAGCTTTCTTT; CDR3 protein: CAIGTALSTEAFF; J gene: TRBJ1-1; clone size: -; D gene: -; V gene: TRBV10-3
CDR3 DNA: TGCGCTACCAGCAGGGGGGGAGGGAGTTCCTACGAGCAGTACTTC; CDR3 protein: CATSRGGGSSYEQYF; J gene: TRBJ2-7; clone size: -; D gene: -; V gene: TRBV5-1
CDR3 DNA: TGCGCCAGCAGCCTTGGAAAGAGGGACATTCAGTACTTC; CDR3 protein: CASSLGKRDIQYF; J gene: TRBJ2-4; clone size: -; D gene: -; V gene: TRBV4-1
CDR3 DNA: TGCAGTGCGCAACAGGGGGGGACCCAGTACTTC; CDR3 protein: CSAQQGGTQYF; J gene: TRBJ2-5; clone size: -; D gene: TRBD1; V gene: TRBV20-1
CDR3 DNA: TGTGCCAGCAGCTTAGTGGCAGGGAACTATGGCTACACCTTC; CDR3 protein: CASSLVAGNYGYTF; J gene: TRBJ1-2; clone size: once; D gene: -; V gene: TRBV7-9
CDR3 DNA: TGTGCCAGCAGTCCCCGGGGGGGCTCCTACAATGAGCAGTTCTTC; CDR3 protein: CASSPRGGSYNEQFF; J gene: TRBJ2-1; clone size: once; D gene: TRBD2; V gene: TRBV27
CDR3 DNA: TGTGCCAGCAGCGTATCCGGGACAGATACGCAGTATTTT; CDR3 protein: CASSVSGTDTQYF; J gene: TRBJ2-3; clone size: -; D gene: -; V gene: TRBV9
CDR3 DNA: TGTGCCAGCAGCTCCGGGACTAGCGGGGGGGCTCACGAGCAGTACTTC; CDR3 protein: CASSSGTSGGAHEQYF; J gene: TRBJ2-7; clone size: -; D gene: TRBD2; V gene: TRBV7-9
CDR3 DNA: TGTGCCAGCAGCGTAGCAGCGGGGGGTATCACAGATACGCAGTATTTT; CDR3 protein: CASSVAAGGITDTQYF; J gene: TRBJ2-3; clone size: -; D gene: TRBD2; V gene: TRBV9
CDR3 DNA: TGTGCCAGCATGATCTCCCTAGCGGGGAGCACAGATACGCAGTATTTT; CDR3 protein: CASMISLAGSTDTQYF; J gene: TRBJ2-3; clone size: -; D gene: TRBD2; V gene: TRBV4-2
CDR3 DNA: TGCAGCGTTGGATTAGCGGGGGTTGGGACCGGGGAGCTGTTTTTT; CDR3 protein: CSVGLAGVGTGELFF; J gene: TRBJ2-2; clone size: -; D gene: TRBD2; V gene: TRBV29-1
CDR3 DNA: TGTGCCAGCAGCCCTTTACTTGCAACTAATGAAAAACTGTTTTTT; CDR3 protein: CASSPLLATNEKLFF; J gene: TRBJ1-4; clone size: -; D gene: -; V gene: TRBV5-5
CDR3 DNA: TGTGCCATCAGTGAATCGGGCTACGAGCAGTACTTC; CDR3 protein: CAISESGYEQYF; J gene: TRBJ2-7; clone size: few; D gene: -; V gene: TRBV10-3
CDR3 DNA: TGTGCCACCAGCAGAGGTGTAGAGGAGACCCAGTACTTC; CDR3 protein: CATSRGVEETQYF; J gene: TRBJ2-5; clone size: -; D gene: -; V gene: TRBV15
CDR3 DNA: TGTGCCAGCACCCTTCTCACAGGCCTCTCTGGAAACACCATATATTTT; CDR3 protein: CASTLLTGLSGNTIYF; J gene: TRBJ1-3; clone size: -; D gene: -; V gene: TRBV2
CDR3 DNA: TGTGCCAGCAGTTACTCTACAGGGACCTATGGCTACACCTTC; CDR3 protein: CASSYSTGTYGYTF; J gene: TRBJ1-2; clone size: -; D gene: -; V gene: TRBV6-6
CDR3 DNA: TGTGCCAGCAGCTTAACAGGCTCTGGAAACACCATATATTTT; CDR3 protein: CASSLTGSGNTIYF; J gene: TRBJ1-3; clone size: -; D gene: -; V gene: TRBV5-6
CDR3 DNA: TGTGCCAATAACAGAGTTTTCTATGGCTACACCTTC; CDR3 protein: CANNRVFYGYTF; J gene: TRBJ1-2; clone size: -; D gene: -; V gene: TRBV19
CDR3 DNA: TGTGCCAGCAGTGCGATAGCGGGGGGCTACAATGAGCAGTTCTTC; CDR3 protein: CASSAIAGGYNEQFF; J gene: TRBJ2-1; clone size: -; D gene: TRBD2; V gene: TRBV2
CDR3 DNA: TGTGCCAGCAGTGAAGTAAAGCGGGGGGCCGGGGAGCTGTTTTTT; CDR3 protein: CASSEVKRGAGELFF; J gene: TRBJ2-2; clone size: -; D gene: TRBD2; V gene: TRBV2
CDR3 DNA: TGTGCCAGCAGCGTTCAGGGTTCGGACAATGAGCAGTTCTTC; CDR3 protein: CASSVQGSDNEQFF; J gene: TRBJ2-1; clone size: few; D gene: -; V gene: TRBV9
CDR3 DNA: TGTGCCAGGGAGGAGGGGGGGGGCATCTACAATGAGCAGTTCTTC; CDR3 protein: CAREEGGGIYNEQFF; J gene: TRBJ2-1; clone size: -; D gene: -; V gene: TRBV2
CDR3 DNA: TGTGCCAGCTCTCCACAAGGCGGGTATGGCTACACCTTC; CDR3 protein: CASSPQGGYGYTF; J gene: TRBJ1-2; clone size: -; D gene: -; V gene: TRBV18